The subject of this entry is one T cell receptor beta chain. The antigen is unknown. This sample was taken from a study of identical twins. CDR1 and CDR2 from the germline V gene are SNHLY and FYNNEI. This CDR3 region has 14 residues. Trimming shortened V by 3 bases and J by 2 bases, and 11 bases separated the two germline ends. TCRdb re-analysed the 5' RACE reads in MiXCR, keeping a single row per CDR3 protein. In the table there are under 900,000 distinct CDR3 sequences, 9% to 15% of which are singletons. Findings and caveats of the study: With abundant cord blood beta clonotypes, insertions were fewer; memory repertoires showed no such pattern.

The same specimen was also included in a second study, on yellow fever vaccine responses in identical twins. From that paper: Twins showed a vaccine T cell response that reportedly seemed partly convergent, partly personalized.

The chain is built from TRBV2 and TRBJ2-7; D assignment may be TRBD1 or TRBD2 (5 bases each). The sequencing input was PBMCs. This clonotype was obtained from a woman in her late teens or twenties in good health. CDR3 in amino acids: CASSDWGTPYEQYV. CDR3 nucleotides: TGTGCCAGCAGTGATTGGGGGACCCCCTACGAGCAGTACGTC.